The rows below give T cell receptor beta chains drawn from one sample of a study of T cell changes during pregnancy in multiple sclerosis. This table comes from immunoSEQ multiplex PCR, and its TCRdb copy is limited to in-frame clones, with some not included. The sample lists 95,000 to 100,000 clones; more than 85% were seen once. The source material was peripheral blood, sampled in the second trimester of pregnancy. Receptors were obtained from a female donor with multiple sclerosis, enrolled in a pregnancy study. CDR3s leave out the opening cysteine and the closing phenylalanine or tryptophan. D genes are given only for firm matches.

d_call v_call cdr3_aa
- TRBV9 ASSVGGDTQY
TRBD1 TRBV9 ASSGRQGLYNEQF
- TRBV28 ASSTTYEQY
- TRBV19 ASSGGRTTGYT
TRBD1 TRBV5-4 ASSTRTGTNTGELF
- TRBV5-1 ASSTGILNEQY
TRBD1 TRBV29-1 SHDAGQAANEQF
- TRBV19 ASSPQGGNIPYEQY
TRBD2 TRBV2 ASSEEAGAINEQF
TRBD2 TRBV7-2 ASSRGGSPSTDTQY
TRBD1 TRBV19 ASSIRDRGYGYT
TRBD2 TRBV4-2 ASSQEILAGPYYNEQF
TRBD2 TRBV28 ASYSASGGYEQY
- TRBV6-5 ASSYNLPRGETQY
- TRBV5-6 ASSSLKRWPQETQY
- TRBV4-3 ASRPTDSYNSPLH
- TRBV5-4 ASSPNGIIGYT